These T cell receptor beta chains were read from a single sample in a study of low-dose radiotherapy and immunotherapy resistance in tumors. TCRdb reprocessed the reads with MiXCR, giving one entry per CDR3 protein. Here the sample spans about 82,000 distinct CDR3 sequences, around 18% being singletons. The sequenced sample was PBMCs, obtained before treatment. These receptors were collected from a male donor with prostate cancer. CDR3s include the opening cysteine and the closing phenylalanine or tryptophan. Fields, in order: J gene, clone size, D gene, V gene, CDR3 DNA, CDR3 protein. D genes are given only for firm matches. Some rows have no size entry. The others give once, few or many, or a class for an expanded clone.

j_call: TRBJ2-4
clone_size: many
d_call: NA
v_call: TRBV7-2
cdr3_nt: TGTGCCAGCAGCTTAACCGGTCTCGGCGCCCAAAACATTCAGTACTTC
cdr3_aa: CASSLTGLGAQNIQYF

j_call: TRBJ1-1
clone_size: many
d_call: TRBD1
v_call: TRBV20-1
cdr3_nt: TGCAGTGCTAGAGATTTAGGGACAGTGAACACTGAAGCTTTCTTT
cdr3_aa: CSARDLGTVNTEAFF

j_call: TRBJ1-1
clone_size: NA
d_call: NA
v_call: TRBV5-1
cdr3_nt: TGCGCCAGCAGCGCGACCGGGGGGAATCCTGAAGCTTTCTTT
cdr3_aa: CASSATGGNPEAFF

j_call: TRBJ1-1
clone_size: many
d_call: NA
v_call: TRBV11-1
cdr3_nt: TGTGCCAGCAGCTTAGACTCAGGCGAGGGAACTGAAGCTTTCTTT
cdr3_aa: CASSLDSGEGTEAFF

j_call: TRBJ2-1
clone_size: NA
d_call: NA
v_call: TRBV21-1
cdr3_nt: TGTGCCAGCAGCCTGACAGGGTTCGCCTACAATGAGCAGTTCTTC
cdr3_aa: CASSLTGFAYNEQFF

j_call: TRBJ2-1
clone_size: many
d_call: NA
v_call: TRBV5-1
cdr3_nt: TGCGCCAGCACCGAGGGTGGGGAATACAATGAGCAGTTCTTC
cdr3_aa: CASTEGGEYNEQFF

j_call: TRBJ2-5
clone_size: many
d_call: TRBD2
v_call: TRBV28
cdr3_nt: TGTGCCAGCAGTTCCTCGACTAGCGGGAGGATAGTGGAGACCCAGTACTTC
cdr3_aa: CASSSSTSGRIVETQYF

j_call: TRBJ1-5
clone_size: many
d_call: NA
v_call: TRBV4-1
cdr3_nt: TGCGCCAGCAGCCAAGATCCCCTTTTTAATCAGCCCCAGCATTTT
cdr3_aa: CASSQDPLFNQPQHF

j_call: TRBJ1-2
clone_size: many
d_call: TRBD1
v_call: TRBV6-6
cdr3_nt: TGTGCCAGCAGTTTATTACGACAGGGGGAAGGCTACACCTTC
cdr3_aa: CASSLLRQGEGYTF

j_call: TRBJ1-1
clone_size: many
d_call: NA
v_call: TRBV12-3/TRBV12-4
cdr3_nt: TGTGCCAGCAGTTTATTCTGGACCAAGGTCGCTGAAGCTTTCTTT
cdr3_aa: CASSLFWTKVAEAFF

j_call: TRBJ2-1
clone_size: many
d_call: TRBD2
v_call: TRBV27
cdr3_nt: TGTGCCAGCAGCTCGACTAGCGCTGGTGAGCAGTTCTTC
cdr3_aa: CASSSTSAGEQFF

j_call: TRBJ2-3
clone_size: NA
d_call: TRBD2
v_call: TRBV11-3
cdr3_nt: TGTGCCAGCAGCTACAGAGACGGCTCGGGACTAGCGGGGACAGATACGCAGTATTTT
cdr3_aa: CASSYRDGSGLAGTDTQYF

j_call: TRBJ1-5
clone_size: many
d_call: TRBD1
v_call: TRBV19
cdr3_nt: TGTGCCAGTCGGGACAGGGGGCCGAATCAGCCCCAGCATTTT
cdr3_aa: CASRDRGPNQPQHF

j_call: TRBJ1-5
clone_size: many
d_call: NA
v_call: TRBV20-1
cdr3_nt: TGCAGTACCTTAACAGGGCGGAATCAGCCCCAGCATTTT
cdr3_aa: CSTLTGRNQPQHF

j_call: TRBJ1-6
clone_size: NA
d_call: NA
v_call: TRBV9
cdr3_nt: TGTGCCAGCAGCGCAGGGTTCAATTCACCCCTCCACTTT
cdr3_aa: CASSAGFNSPLHF

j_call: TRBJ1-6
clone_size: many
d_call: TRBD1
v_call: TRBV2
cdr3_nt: TGTGCCAGCAGGACAGGGAATTCACCCCTCCACTTT
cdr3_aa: CASRTGNSPLHF

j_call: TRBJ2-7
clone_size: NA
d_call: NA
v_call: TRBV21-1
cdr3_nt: TGTGCCAACAGCAATGGACAGGGGGCGTTACACGAGCAGTACTTC
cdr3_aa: CANSNGQGALHEQYF

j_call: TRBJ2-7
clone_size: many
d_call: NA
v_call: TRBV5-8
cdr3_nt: TGTGCCAGCAGCCACGACACTACCTACGAGCAGTACTTC
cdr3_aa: CASSHDTTYEQYF

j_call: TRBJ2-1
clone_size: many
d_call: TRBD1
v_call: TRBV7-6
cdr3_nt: TGTGCCAGCAGCTTAGGGACAGGGGGCTCCTACAATGAGCAGTTCTTC
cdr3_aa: CASSLGTGGSYNEQFF

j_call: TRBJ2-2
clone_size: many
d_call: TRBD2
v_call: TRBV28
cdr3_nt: TGTGCCAGCAGTTTATTTGGCGGGAGCAACACCGGGGAGCTGTTTTTT
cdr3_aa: CASSLFGGSNTGELFF

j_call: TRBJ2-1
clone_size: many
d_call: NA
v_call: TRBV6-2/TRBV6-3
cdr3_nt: TGTGCCAGCAGTGAACAGGTTTCCTACAATGAGCAGTTCTTC
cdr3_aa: CASSEQVSYNEQFF

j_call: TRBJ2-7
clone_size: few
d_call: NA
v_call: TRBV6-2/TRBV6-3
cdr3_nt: TGTGCCAGCAGCAGGAACCGCGAGCAGTACTTC
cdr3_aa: CASSRNREQYF

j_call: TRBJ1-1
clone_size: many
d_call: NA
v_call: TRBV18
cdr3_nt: TGTGCCAGCTCCAGGGAATTAACGACTGGGACTGAAGCTTTCTTT
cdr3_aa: CASSRELTTGTEAFF

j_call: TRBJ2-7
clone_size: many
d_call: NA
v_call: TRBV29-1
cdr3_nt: TGCAGCGTTGCCCCCGGGTCCTACTACGAGCAGTACTTC
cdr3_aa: CSVAPGSYYEQYF

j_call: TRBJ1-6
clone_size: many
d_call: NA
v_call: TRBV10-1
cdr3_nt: TGCGCCAGCAGTGTTAATTCACCCCTCCACTTT
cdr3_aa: CASSVNSPLHF

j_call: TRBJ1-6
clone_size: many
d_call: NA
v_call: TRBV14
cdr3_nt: TGTGCCAGCAGCCAAAGTAGGACAGTCGGTGTCCACTTT
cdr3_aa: CASSQSRTVGVHF

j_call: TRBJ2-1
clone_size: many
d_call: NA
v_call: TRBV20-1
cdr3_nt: TGCAGTGCTAGAGGCCCGCATACGAGGGGCAATGAGCAGTTCTTC
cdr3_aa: CSARGPHTRGNEQFF

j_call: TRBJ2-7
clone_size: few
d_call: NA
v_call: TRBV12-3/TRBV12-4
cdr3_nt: TGTGCCAGCAGTGCAGCCGGGCCTAGCCTCTTACACGAGCAGTACTTC
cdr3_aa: CASSAAGPSLLHEQYF

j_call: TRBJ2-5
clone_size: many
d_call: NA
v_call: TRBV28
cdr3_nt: TGTGCCAGCAGTAAACCGACTAGACTAGAGACCCAGTACTTC
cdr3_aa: CASSKPTRLETQYF

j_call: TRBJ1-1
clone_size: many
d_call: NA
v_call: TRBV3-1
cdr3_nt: TGTGCCAGCAGCCAAGTGGAACGAAACACTGAAGCTTTCTTT
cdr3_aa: CASSQVERNTEAFF

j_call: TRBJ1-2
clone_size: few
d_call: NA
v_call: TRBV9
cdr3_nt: TGTGCCAGCAGCGTAGGTGAGAGTATACATGGCTACACCTTC
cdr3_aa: CASSVGESIHGYTF